A selection of T cell receptor beta chains follows, all from one sample in a study of cytomegalovirus exposure and HLA in healthy donors. Some clones are missing from TCRdb's copy, which holds only in-frame ones; the method was immunoSEQ multiplex PCR. Of about 150,000 clones listed, around 80% were seen once; the top ten hold roughly 13%. Sample: PBMCs. The receptors stem from a man aged 25 to 40 in good health and CMV-seropositive. Both conserved end residues are part of each CDR3. Each record gives: V gene, J gene, CDR3 protein.

TRBV10-3	TRBJ2-7	CAISGTAYEQYF
TRBV7-3	TRBJ2-1	CASSLSSGRGNEQFF
TRBV10-3	TRBJ1-4	CAASRGTNEKLFF
TRBV7-2	TRBJ2-2	CDSSHSGGLNTGELFF
TRBV14	TRBJ2-3	CASSQLGSGNTQYF
TRBV18	TRBJ1-1	CASSLNGGLPNTEAFF
TRBV21-1	.	CASSKIARLSSYEQYF
TRBV7-6	TRBJ1-5	CASSSQPTNQPQHF
TRBV9	TRBJ2-2	CASSVWGVGGGIGELFF
TRBV7-2	TRBJ2-3	CASSLDVGDTQYF
TRBV27	TRBJ1-1	CASGTGPGTEAFF
TRBV7-8	TRBJ2-5	CASSLVRDGETQYF
TRBV5-6	TRBJ2-3	CASSLTRDTQYF
TRBV18	TRBJ2-1	CASSTGTKGEQFF
TRBV5-6	TRBJ2-3	CASSDYRGLGADTQYF
TRBV19	TRBJ1-5	CASSALYSNQPQHF
TRBV4-2	TRBJ2-1	CASSQVRAGTPYNEQFF
TRBV28	TRBJ2-7	CASSLYGFGYEQYF
TRBV19	TRBJ2-2	CASSNFRESPGELFF
TRBV7-9	TRBJ2-7	CASSFGQPSSYEQYF
TRBV4-1	TRBJ1-3	CASSQDRSSGNTIYF
TRBV6-1	TRBJ1-2	CASSEHRQSGGGYTF
TRBV5-1	TRBJ2-1	CASSLAPSGGTEQFF
TRBV5-1	TRBJ1-2	CASSSVTTNYGYTF
TRBV30	TRBJ1-6	CAWSAITGANSPLHF
TRBV7-2	TRBJ1-5	CASSLATQGNQPQHF
TRBV10-3	TRBJ2-5	CATNPDRGVETQYF
TRBV9	TRBJ2-1	CASSETRTTKTYNEQFF
TRBV28	TRBJ1-1	CASRRPTQGGGTEAFF
TRBV19	TRBJ2-1	CASSMTGGTANEQFF
TRBV5-1	TRBJ2-1	CASSLAGGESSYNEQFF
TRBV4-2	TRBJ2-7	CASSPHLMRESSYEQYF
TRBV28	TRBJ2-5	CASTRGASGRIQETQYF
TRBV27	TRBJ2-1	CASSLREGPNEQFF
TRBV7-9	TRBJ2-5	CASSARGQQETQYF
TRBV7-2	TRBJ1-2	CASSPGQGYGYTF
TRBV18	TRBJ2-7	CASSLAYEQYF
TRBV28	TRBJ1-3	CASSDHGVASGNTIYF
TRBV19	TRBJ2-1	CASSISLLAGTWNEQFF
TRBV28	TRBJ2-7	CASGDSLYEQYF
TRBV7-9	TRBJ2-7	CSSSLAGTGTHEQYF
TRBV5-1	TRBJ1-1	CASSSLAGGSVNTEAFF
TRBV7-9	TRBJ1-2	CASSLVGTDYGYTF
TRBV5-5	TRBJ2-7	CASSLFGTSGILCEQYF
TRBV6-5	TRBJ2-2	CASRRSTTGELFF
TRBV11-2	TRBJ2-3	CASSGRSGSGTDTQYF
TRBV12-5	TRBJ2-7	CASGLENNYEQYF
TRBV6-1	TRBJ2-7	CASSHYPGQGQEQYF
TRBV6-5	TRBJ1-2	CASSYLSTGEGYTF
TRBV28	TRBJ1-4	CAIRRGTNEKLFF
TRBV9	TRBJ1-1	CASSVVRGNTEAFF
TRBV2	TRBJ2-2	CASSEESGSVAGELFF